A selection of T cell receptor beta chains follows, all from one sample in a study of T cell responses to AZD1222 COVID-19 vaccine. The assay was immunoSEQ multiplex PCR, and TCRdb's table has in-frame clones only and misses some. The sample records about 110,000 clones, roughly 88% being singletons. Sequenced here: peripheral blood, sampled on day 0 of AZD1222 vaccination. These TCRs come from an adult in good health. Each CDR3 is given with its conserved first and last residue. A D gene is named only where the DNA matches it firmly. Clone size is given for some rows only: seen once, a few or many times, or a class if the clone is expanded.

V,D,size,J,DNA,CDR3
TRBV6-5,TRBD1,.,TRBJ1-2,TGTGCCAGCAGTTACCTGGGACAGATCTATGGCTACACCTTC,CASSYLGQIYGYTF
TRBV5-1,TRBD1,.,TRBJ1-1,TGCGCCAGCAGCTGGGGACAGGGGGTAAAAACTGAAGCTTTCTTT,CASSWGQGVKTEAFF
TRBV13,.,.,TRBJ1-1,TGTGCCAGCAGCCCAAGGTGGGGTTGGGACACTGAAGCTTTCTTT,CASSPRWGWDTEAFF
TRBV3-1/TRBV3-2,.,.,TRBJ1-6,TGTGCCAGCAGCCAAGTGGAGGAACAGATCTATAATTCACCCCTCCACTTT,CASSQVEEQIYNSPLHF
TRBV7-2,TRBD2,.,TRBJ2-1,TGTGCCAGCAGTCCGGGACTAGCGGGGGTACATGAGCAGTTCTTC,CASSPGLAGVHEQFF
TRBV3-1/TRBV3-2,TRBD2,.,TRBJ2-3,TGTGCCAGCAGCCAGCAACTAGCGGGCACAGATACGCAGTATTTT,CASSQQLAGTDTQYF
TRBV28,.,.,TRBJ1-5,TGTGCCAGCAGTCCCATCGTTCAGCCCCAGCATTTT,CASSPIVQPQHF
TRBV4-2,TRBD2,.,TRBJ2-3,TGTGCCAGCAGCCAAGAGGGGGGGGAGCGTAGCACAGATACGCAGTATTTT,CASSQEGGERSTDTQYF
TRBV19,TRBD1,few,TRBJ1-4,TGTGCCAGTAGGGTGACAGGGGATGAAAAACTGTTTTTT,CASRVTGDEKLFF
TRBV21-1,.,.,TRBJ1-2,TGTGCCAGACCGGGACGGCCTCAACTCTATGGCTACACCTTC,CARPGRPQLYGYTF
TRBV3-1/TRBV3-2,TRBD1,.,TRBJ1-6,TGTGCCAGCAGCCGCCCTACCGGGACAGTCGGTTCACCCCTCCACTTT,CASSRPTGTVGSPLHF
TRBV27,.,once,TRBJ2-1,TGTGCCAGCAGGGGGGCGGGGCCGCGGTCGGAGCAGTTCTTC,CASRGAGPRSEQFF
TRBV10-3,TRBD2,.,TRBJ2-3,TGTGCCATCAGTGAAGCCGGGACTAGCGTGTCGGGCACAGATACGCAGTATTTT,CAISEAGTSVSGTDTQYF
TRBV28,.,.,TRBJ2-7,TGTGCCAGCAGTTTAACCCGCGAGCAGTACTTC,CASSLTREQYF
TRBV6-5,.,.,TRBJ1-1,TGTGCGTCCGGGGGAATGAACACTGAAGCTTTCTTT,CASGGMNTEAFF
TRBV6-5,TRBD1,.,TRBJ2-1,TGTGCCAGCAGTTCCCTCGGGACAGTATCCAATGAGCAGTTCTTC,CASSSLGTVSNEQFF
TRBV29-1,.,.,TRBJ1-1,TGCAGCGTCTCTGACAGGCTGAACACTGAAGCTTTCTTT,CSVSDRLNTEAFF
TRBV10-1,.,.,TRBJ2-3,TGCGCCAGCAGTGATCGGGCAGACTACACAGATACGCAGTATTTT,CASSDRADYTDTQYF
TRBV18,.,.,TRBJ1-1,TGTGCCAGCTCACCACGGATGAACACTGAAGCTTTCTTT,CASSPRMNTEAFF
TRBV7-2,.,.,TRBJ2-6,TGTGCCAGCAGCAAAGGGTCTGGGGCCAACGTCCTGACTTTC,CASSKGSGANVLTF
TRBV6-5,.,.,TRBJ2-3,TGTGCCAGCAGTTACTGGGGGGCGGGCACAGATACGCAGTATTTT,CASSYWGAGTDTQYF
TRBV18,TRBD1,.,TRBJ1-1,TGTGCCAGCTCACCCAGCAGGGGGCTCGGCACTGAAGCTTTCTTT,CASSPSRGLGTEAFF
TRBV2,.,.,TRBJ1-1,TGTGCCAGCAGTGTATCTTGGACATCGAACACTGAAGCTTTCTTT,CASSVSWTSNTEAFF
TRBV11-1,TRBD1,.,TRBJ2-7,TGTGCCAGCAGCTTATCGACAGGGGGCGGGTCCTACGAGCAGTACTTC,CASSLSTGGGSYEQYF
TRBV10-2,TRBD1,once,TRBJ1-1,TGCGCCAGCAGTGAACACAGGGGGAACACTGAAGCTTTCTTT,CASSEHRGNTEAFF
TRBV24-1,.,.,TRBJ1-2,TGTGCCACCAGTGAACAGGGTCTTGGCTACACCTTC,CATSEQGLGYTF
TRBV28,TRBD1,.,TRBJ1-5,TGTGCCAGCAGTTTAGGGACAGGGAACAATCAGCCCCAGCATTTT,CASSLGTGNNQPQHF
TRBV10-3,.,.,TRBJ2-7,TGTGCCATCAGAGATAGTGTTGGACCCTCCTACGAGCAGTACTTC,CAIRDSVGPSYEQYF
TRBV6-6,.,few,TRBJ1-3,TGTGCCAGCAGTTACGATCCCGGGAGCTCTGGAAACACCATATATTTT,CASSYDPGSSGNTIYF
TRBV12-3/TRBV12-4,TRBD1,.,TRBJ2-5,TGTGCCAGCAGTCGGGACAGGGGAGAGACCCAGTACTTC,CASSRDRGETQYF
TRBV7-2,.,once,TRBJ2-3,TGTGCCAGCAGCTCAGGAGGGGGGACAGATACGCAGTATTTT,CASSSGGGTDTQYF
TRBV5-6,TRBD1,.,TRBJ1-3,TGTGCCAGCAGCTCACAGGGGTCTGGAAACACCATATATTTT,CASSSQGSGNTIYF
TRBV28,TRBD1,.,TRBJ2-5,TGTGCCAGCAGGACCGCAGGGGGCGAGTTGGAGACCCAGTACTTC,CASRTAGGELETQYF
TRBV11-2,TRBD1,.,TRBJ2-2,TGTGCCAGCAGCTTCGCGGGACAGGGATTCTTCGGGGAGCTGTTTTTT,CASSFAGQGFFGELFF
TRBV10-3,.,.,TRBJ1-1,TGTGCCATCAAACAGAGTATGAACACTGAAGCTTTCTTT,CAIKQSMNTEAFF
TRBV7-2,.,.,TRBJ1-5,TGTGCCAGCAGCTTAAGCCCAACGGTTGGGGCGGGCACCAATCAGCCCCAGCATTTT,CASSLSPTVGAGTNQPQHF
TRBV7-9,.,.,TRBJ1-1,TGTGCCAGCAGCTTGGGGGACGGAATGAACACTGAAGCTTTCTTT,CASSLGDGMNTEAFF
TRBV11-1,.,.,TRBJ1-1,TGTGCCAGCAGCTTAGCAGGGAGCGACACTGAAGCTTTCTTT,CASSLAGSDTEAFF
TRBV27,TRBD1,.,TRBJ1-2,TGTGCCAGCAGTCCCCGGACAGGGGGCGAGAAAAACTATGGCTACACCTTC,CASSPRTGGEKNYGYTF
TRBV6-6,.,.,TRBJ1-5,TGTGCCAGCAGCGGGGGAAACTTTCAGCCCCAGCATTTT,CASSGGNFQPQHF
TRBV18,.,.,TRBJ1-2,TGTGCCAGCTCACCTGCGACCGGATATGACGGGTATGGCTACACCTTC,CASSPATGYDGYGYTF
TRBV18,.,.,TRBJ2-2,TGTGCCAGCTCAATCTCCGGGGCCACCGGCACCGGGGAGCTGTTTTTT,CASSISGATGTGELFF
TRBV7-8,.,.,TRBJ2-7,TGTGCCAGCAGCTTAGTGGGCCCCGGAGAGGGTAACTACGAGCAGTACTTC,CASSLVGPGEGNYEQYF
TRBV15,.,.,TRBJ2-7,TGTGCCACCAGCCCCCAGGGGCGGGGGAGTTACGAGCAGTACTTC,CATSPQGRGSYEQYF
TRBV10-3,.,.,TRBJ1-5,TGTGCCATCAGTGATGGGAGCAATCAGCCCCAGCATTTT,CAISDGSNQPQHF
TRBV10-1,TRBD1,.,TRBJ1-6,TGCGCCAGCAGTCAAGGGGCAGGGGGCGATAATTCACCCCTCCACTTT,CASSQGAGGDNSPLHF
TRBV28,.,.,TRBJ1-5,TGTGCCAGCAGTTTTACAGGGCTTCAGCCCCAGCATTTT,CASSFTGLQPQHF
TRBV29-1,.,.,TRBJ2-3,TGCAGCGTTGTGCCAGGGCCTTACACAGATACGCAGTATTTT,CSVVPGPYTDTQYF
TRBV6-5,.,few,TRBJ1-3,TGTGCCAGCATCGAGGTCGGAAACTCTGGAAACACCATATATTTT,CASIEVGNSGNTIYF
TRBV7-9,TRBD2,.,TRBJ2-3,TGTGCCAGCAGCGATCAAACGGGACTACTCACAGATACGCAGTATTTT,CASSDQTGLLTDTQYF
TRBV28,.,.,TRBJ1-5,TGTGCCAGCAGTTTATGGGGGATGACAGGAGGTCAGCCCCAGCATTTT,CASSLWGMTGGQPQHF
TRBV13,.,.,TRBJ2-7,TGTGCCAGCAGCTTAGGCGCCTACGAGCAGTACTTC,CASSLGAYEQYF
TRBV5-1,.,.,TRBJ1-2,TGCGCCAGCAGCTTCGAAGGGGGGGCCCGGTTGGATGGCTACACCTTC,CASSFEGGARLDGYTF
TRBV4-2,TRBD2,.,TRBJ2-1,TGTGCCAGCAGCCAAGCGGGACTAGCGGGGGGGCAAGGTGAGCAGTTCTTC,CASSQAGLAGGQGEQFF